This T cell receptor (beta chain) was captured by sequencing in a study of T cell changes during pregnancy in multiple sclerosis. Sequenced by immunoSEQ multiplex PCR; TCRdb stores in-frame clones only, minus some. The sample lists about 70,000 clones, approximately 90% occurring once. There are 15 residues in the CDR3. Looked up from germline, CDR1 is SGHTA and CDR2 is FQGNSA. The J segment lost 4 bases and the V segment lost 0 bases, leaving 6 bases of the junction unmatched. This sample comprised peripheral blood, obtained in the third trimester of pregnancy. The TCR originated in a female donor in good health, enrolled as a control in a pregnancy study. This chain connects TRBV7-2 to TRBJ2-7; 7 bases fit TRBD2. CDR3 amino acids: CASSLAGPGGYEQYF. CDR3 DNA sequence: TGTGCCAGCAGCTTAGCGGGGCCGGGGGGATACGAGCAGTACTTC.